These 11 T cell receptor beta chains were all obtained from the same sample, sequenced in a study of OX40 agonist ivuxolimab in advanced cancers. Here immunoSEQ multiplex PCR was the method, and the copy in TCRdb shows in-frame clones only, minus some. The sample consists of just under 65,000 clones, around 90% of them appearing once. The source was CD4+ or CD8+ T cells sorted from blood, collected in a trial of the OX40 agonist ivuxolimab. These receptor sequences come from an adult with an advanced solid tumor such as melanoma, head and neck, liver or kidney cancer.

This clone was recorded only once. The rearrangement uses TRBV19 and TRBJ1-5, with D possibly being TRBD1 (5 bases). CDR1 LNHDA and CDR2 SQIVND come from the germline V gene (reference sequence). The V end was cut by 4 bases, the J end by 0 bases, with 7 bases between. The CDR3 has 14 residues. CDR3 nucleotide sequence: TGTGCCAGTAGTACACAGGCTAGCAATCAGCCCCAGCATTTT. The encoded protein is CASSTQASNQPQHF. Drawing the rest from reference TRBV19 and TRBJ1-5, the complete variable domain is DGGITQSPKYLFRKEGQNVTLSCEQNLNHDAMYWYRQDPGQGLRLIYYSQIVNDFQKGDIAEGYSVSREKKESFPLTVTSAQKNPTAFYLCASSTQASNQPQHFGDGTRLSIL.

This rearrangement joins TRBV11-2 to TRBJ2-1, with D tentatively TRBD1 (5 bases). V shed 5 bases and J shed 4 bases, with 12 bases lying between them. This CDR3 region has 14 residues. CDR1 and CDR2 (germline): SGHAT, FQNNGV. As DNA, the CDR3 is TGTGCCAGCAGCCGCAGGGTGGGGTACAATGAGCAGTTCTTC. Translated, it gives CASSRRVGYNEQFF.

The chain links TRBV10-3 to TRBJ2-7; maybe TRBD1 (6 bases). There are 14 residues in the CDR3. Trimming took 6 bases from V and 3 from J, leaving 15 bases between them. CDR1 and CDR2 from the germline V gene are ENHRY and SYGVKD. CDR3 bases: TGTGCCATCAGGGTAGGAACAGGGAACTACGAGCAGTACTTC. Amino acids: CAIRVGTGNYEQYF.

This clone has only a few counts. The chain joins TRBV10-3 to TRBJ1-5, with D possibly TRBD1 on 6 matching bases. V was trimmed by 8 bases and J by 1 base, leaving 18 bases between them. Germline CDR1 ENHRY, CDR2 SYGVKD. The CDR3 spans 16 residues. The CDR3: CAIGTGTGVSNQPQHF. CDR3 DNA: TGTGCCATCGGTACAGGGACTGGTGTAAGCAATCAGCCCCAGCATTTT.

This chain connects TRBV11-2 to TRBJ1-1; no clear D. V shed 4 bases and J shed 6 bases, with 15 bases lying between them. This CDR3 is 14 amino acids long. Germline lookup yields CDR1 SGHAT and CDR2 FQNNGV. The CDR3 region is CASSSGSNQAEAFF. The CDR3 DNA reads TGTGCCAGCAGCTCGGGATCAAACCAAGCTGAAGCTTTCTTT.

Regarding this clone: Within the sample, other DNA sequences also encode this same CDR3. The genes are TRBV5-1 and TRBJ1-5; D gene unclear. V was pared by 0 bases and J by 0 bases, with 1 base between. This CDR3 is built from 13 residues. Germline lookup yields CDR1 SGHRS and CDR2 YFSETQ. The CDR3 region has the DNA TGCGCCAGCAGCTTGGATAGCAATCAGCCCCAGCATTTT. Translated: CASSLDSNQPQHF.

The rearrangement uses TRBV9 and TRBJ2-1, with TRBD1 identical over 12 bases. This CDR3 contains 15 residues. The V segment lost 3 bases and the J segment 4 bases; nucleotides outside the gene matches: 2. Germline assignment: CDR1 SGDLS and CDR2 YYNGEE. The CDR3 sequence: CASSGGQGAYNEQFF. CDR3 nucleotides: TGTGCCAGCAGCGGGGGACAGGGGGCTTACAATGAGCAGTTCTTC.

The chain joins TRBV6-5 to TRBJ1-2; 7 bases are a match to TRBD1. V shed 5 bases, J shed 10 bases, and the junction held 7 bases outside the gene matches. Germline V lookup: CDR1 MNHEY, CDR2 SVGAGI. This CDR3 spans 12 amino acids. The CDR3 reads CASSAYRGPYTF. CDR3 coding DNA: TGTGCCAGCAGTGCCTACAGGGGCCCCTACACCTTC.

This chain uses TRBV2 with TRBJ1-5, with unresolved D. The CDR3 contains 15 residues. Germline V gene data show CDR1 as SNHLY and CDR2 as FYNNEI. V lost 7 bases to trimming and J lost 2 bases, with 15 bases between them. The CDR3 region is CASTPDVLGNQPQHF. The CDR3 bases are TGTGCCAGCACCCCGGACGTCTTGGGCAATCAGCCCCAGCATTTT.

The V gene is TRBV28, the J gene TRBJ2-1; 7 positions agree with TRBD2. CDR3 length equals 15 residues. The V and J ends lost 2 bases and 8 bases, in that order; junction bases with no gene match: 9. Germline lookup yields CDR1 MDHEN and CDR2 SYDVKM. The CDR3 nucleotides read TGTGCCAGCAGTTTAGAGCCAGCGGGAAGGGATGAGCAGTTCTTC. Its translation is CASSLEPAGRDEQFF.

The chain carries TRBV19 and TRBJ1-2; the D gene is possibly TRBD1 (5 bases). The CDR3 is 13 residues long. The V gene lost 7 bases and the J gene lost 7 bases, with 16 bases spanning the gap. CDR1 is LNHDA, CDR2 SQIVND, per germline (reference sequence). CDR3 loop: CASTPSTVTGYTF. CDR3 DNA: TGTGCCAGTACCCCCTCGACAGTAACTGGCTACACCTTC.